These 17 T cell receptor beta chains came from one sample sequenced in a study of identical twins. TCRdb used MiXCR to reprocess the 5' RACE reads, holding one entry per CDR3 protein. The profile covers approximately 500,000 distinct CDR3 sequences, with around 24% appearing a single time and around 3% taken by the ten largest. These data were likewise used in another study, on T cells expressing NK-cell markers.

Sequencing was done on a sample of CD4+ T cells sorted from blood. Receptor source: a young woman in good health.

The J gene is TRBJ2-1, the V gene TRBV12-3 or TRBV12-4, with D perhaps matching TRBD1 (5 bases). The CDR3 sequence is 13 residues long. Trimming cost V 7 bases and J 7 bases, with 14 bases left between them. CDR3 loop: CASTYRRANEQFF. CDR3 sequence (DNA): TGTGCCAGCACTTACCGCAGGGCAAATGAGCAGTTCTTC.

V is TRBV7-9 and J is TRBJ1-5; D is undetermined. Trimming stripped 8 bases from V and 8 bases from J, with 10 bases between. The length of the CDR3 is 11 residues. Germline V gives CDR1 SEHNR, CDR2 FQNEAQ (reference sequence). The CDR3 region has the DNA TGTGCCAGCGGTCTAGACAAGCCCCAGCATTTT. This translates into CASGLDKPQHF.

The chain has TRBV7-2 and TRBJ2-3; 7 bases match TRBD2. This CDR3 contains 15 residues. The germline CDR1 and CDR2 sequences are SGHTA and FQGNSA. Trimming took 3 bases from V and 4 from J; bases not matched to a gene: 7. CDR3 in amino acids: CASSFSSGNADTQYF. The CDR3 DNA reads TGTGCCAGCAGCTTTTCAAGCGGGAATGCAGATACGCAGTATTTT.

In nucleotides, the CDR3 is TGTGCTAGTGCCCGTAGCGGGGCTTACAATGAGCAGTTCTTC. Amino acid sequence: CASARSGAYNEQFF. This rearrangement joins TRBV12-5 to TRBJ2-1; TRBD2 matches at 8 bases. CDR1 is LGHNT and CDR2 is FRNRAP in the germline V gene. The CDR3 is made up of 14 amino acids. The ends lost 7 bases at V and 4 bases at J; junction bases unmatched: 6.

The sample holds one count of this clonotype. The V call is TRBV10-3, the J call TRBJ2-7, with a possible D match to TRBD2 (6 bases). Germline assignment: CDR1 ENHRY and CDR2 SYGVKD. The CDR3 is 15 residues long. Trimming pared 3 bases from V and 3 bases from J, leaving 15 bases between. The CDR3 sequence is CAISERDGRDYEQYF. The DNA of the CDR3 is TGTGCCATCAGTGAACGTGACGGGCGGGACTACGAGCAGTACTTC.

The genes are TRBV20-1 and TRBJ2-5, with a tentative D call TRBD1 (5 bases). The germline V gene encodes CDR1 DFQATT and CDR2 SNEGSKA (reference sequence). V was trimmed by 4 bases and J by 4 bases, leaving 7 bases between them. CDR3 length equals 11 residues. In nucleotides, the CDR3 is TGCAGTGCTATAAGGGGAGAGACCCAGTACTTC. This sequence encodes CSAIRGETQYF.

CDR3: CASSVAGTGSGEQFF. For the CDR3, the DNA is TGCGCCAGCAGCGTAGCAGGGACAGGGAGTGGTGAGCAGTTCTTC. This chain joins TRBV5-1 and TRBJ2-1; 9 bases line up with TRBD1. Germline CDR1 and CDR2: SGHRS and YFSETQ. The J segment lost 9 bases and the V segment lost 4 bases, leaving 11 bases of the junction unmatched. The CDR3 is made up of 15 amino acids.

The chain carries TRBV6-1 and TRBJ2-7; D remains ambiguous. Germline-derived CDR1 and CDR2 are MNHNS and SASEGT. With 4 bases removed from V and 2 bases from J, the gap between germline ends came to 18 bases. CDR3 length: 16 amino acids. CDR3 region: CASSASDGSAPYEQYF. CDR3 nucleotides: TGTGCCAGCAGTGCCTCGGACGGATCAGCCCCCTACGAGCAGTACTTC.

In its sample, this clonotype was seen a few times. This chain links TRBV6-4 with TRBJ2-3; D not resolved. The CDR3 loop spans 14 amino acids. Germline V CDR1 and CDR2: MRHNA, SNTAGT. V was cut by 8 bases and J by 7 bases, with 19 bases left in between. The CDR3 region is CASGGEAWLHTQYF. The CDR3 region has the DNA TGTGCCAGCGGTGGTGAAGCGTGGCTCCATACGCAGTATTTT.

The chain carries TRBV7-3 and TRBJ2-3; D not resolved. V lost 0 bases and J lost 0, with 7 bases in between. Germline CDR1 is SGHTA and CDR2 is FQGTGA. CDR3 length equals 15 residues. CDR3 sequence reads: CASSLTGISTDTQYF. In DNA, the CDR3 is TGTGCCAGCAGCTTAACAGGGATTAGCACAGATACGCAGTATTTT.

The genes are TRBV28 and TRBJ2-5; D is possibly TRBD1 (6 bases). Trimming stripped 5 bases from V and 1 base from J, with 14 bases between. The germline CDR1 and CDR2 sequences are MDHEN and SYDVKM. This CDR3 region has 15 residues. The CDR3 here is CASSTRYRAQETQYF. As DNA, the CDR3 is TGTGCCAGCAGTACTCGCTACAGGGCCCAAGAGACCCAGTACTTC.

This clonotype was seen a handful of times. J is TRBJ2-7 and V is TRBV2; a weak D match, TRBD2 (6 bases). CDR1 SNHLY and CDR2 FYNNEI come from the germline V gene. The length of the CDR3 is 14 residues. Between the trimmed V and J ends, which lost 8 bases and 5 bases, there was a span of 19 bases. CDR3 DNA sequence: TGTGCCAGCCACCTATCGGCAGGAGGGGACGAGCAGTACTTC. The encoded protein is CASHLSAGGDEQYF.

This clonotype was seen more than once but under ten times. J is TRBJ2-5 and V is TRBV20-1; either TRBD1 or TRBD2 may supply D (5 bases each). Between the trimmed V and J ends, which lost 3 bases and 1 base, there was a span of 9 bases. Germline V CDR1 and CDR2: DFQATT, SNEGSKA (reference sequence). CDR3 length: 13 residues. The CDR3 reads CSASRGPQETQYF. CDR3 nucleotide sequence: TGCAGTGCTAGTAGGGGACCCCAAGAGACCCAGTACTTC.

This chain joins TRBV11-2 and TRBJ2-4; D perhaps matches TRBD2 (5 bases). From germline, CDR1 is SGHAT and CDR2 FQNNGV. The CDR3 contains 14 residues. Trimming cost V 1 base and J 6 bases, with 10 bases left between them. The CDR3 DNA reads as TGTGCCAGCAGCTTAGGGTCGGCGGGAAACATTCAGTACTTC. This codes for CASSLGSAGNIQYF.

A few counts support this clonotype. The V call is TRBV5-1, the J call TRBJ1-3, with TRBD1 as a possible D gene (5 bases). Per germline, CDR1 SGHRS and CDR2 YFSETQ. This CDR3 region has 15 residues. V was pared by 0 bases and J by 1 base, with 8 bases between. CDR3 nucleotide sequence: TGCGCCAGCAGCTTGGAGTCAGGGTCTGGAAACACCATATATTTT. Its protein is CASSLESGSGNTIYF.

This chain uses TRBV5-1 with TRBJ1-1, with 10 bases aligning to TRBD1. Germline CDR1 SGHRS, CDR2 YFSETQ. The CDR3 covers 15 residues. Trimming removed 0 bases from V and 6 bases from J; junction bases left unmatched: 5. CDR3 in amino acids: CASSLVVGTGAEAFF. CDR3 sequence (DNA): TGCGCCAGCAGCTTGGTAGTGGGGACAGGGGCTGAAGCTTTCTTT.

This chain uses TRBV6-1 with TRBJ1-1; 7 nucleotides align to TRBD1. CDR3 length: 15 residues. Germline V lookup: CDR1 MNHNS, CDR2 SASEGT. With 2 bases clipped from V and 11 bases from J, the junction kept 14 bases outside the gene matches. The CDR3, as DNA: TGTGCCAGCAGTGAAAGGAGGACAGGCCCTCTCAGGGCTTTCTTT. The encoded protein is CASSERRTGPLRAFF.